A single sample gave rise to the 14 T cell receptor beta chains below, sequenced in a study of CD8 T cells in Susac syndrome (dated by TCRdb to between 2018 and 2020). Libraries were built with the immunoSEQ multiplex PCR assay. RNA was extracted using the RNeasy kit, and roughly 0.5 to 1 microgram was reverse transcribed with random hexamers. Starting from the raw public reads, TCRdb applied fastp trimming at Q25, assembled clones with MiXCR and retained in-frame beta chains. Each CDR3 protein appears once, grouped with its most common genes and DNA. The table for this sample lists 150,000 to 200,000 distinct CDR3 sequences; 85% to 95% of them were counted only once. More than 0.11% of the sample comes from the top ten. The material sequenced was CD4+ T cells from PBMCs. These receptors were collected from a human donor in good health.

The CDR3 nucleotides are TGTGCCATCAGTGATGGGCCGGGGGCCTCTGGGGCCAACGTCCTGACTTTC. Translation gives CAISDGPGASGANVLTF. The rearrangement links TRBV10-3 to TRBJ2-6; either TRBD1 or TRBD2 may supply D (6 bases each). Germline V gene sequence: CDR1 ENHRY, CDR2 SYGVKD. Trimming removed 3 bases at V and 0 bases at J, with 12 bases between. The CDR3 totals 17 residues.

In its sample, this clonotype was seen once. This sequence joins TRBV23-1 and TRBJ2-7; a weak D match, TRBD2 (6 bases). TRBV23-1 is reported as an ORF; its role is uncertain. The CDR3 consists of 14 residues. V lost 8 bases to trimming and J lost 2 bases, with 16 bases between them. DNA for the CDR3: TGCGCCAGCGGAATAGGAGGGGACCCCTACGAGCAGTACTTC. Encoded protein: CASGIGGDPYEQYF.

A single count supports this clonotype. The chain employs TRBV7-9 and TRBJ2-7, with D uncertain. Germline V gives CDR1 SEHNR, CDR2 FQNEAQ (reference sequence). The CDR3 runs to 14 residues. Trimming took 2 bases from V and 0 from J, leaving 8 bases between them. CDR3 coding DNA: TGTGCCAGCAGCTTATATGAACGCTCCTACGAGCAGTACTTC. It yields the protein CASSLYERSYEQYF. Full variable domain (remainder filled in from reference TRBV7-9 and TRBJ2-7): DTGVSQNPRHKITKRGQNVTFRCDPISEHNRLYWYRQTLGQGPEFLTYFQNEAQLEKSRLLSDRFSAERPKGSFSTLEIQRTEQGDSAMYLCASSLYERSYEQYFGPGTRLTVT.

The chain recombines TRBV6-6 with TRBJ2-1; D tentatively fits TRBD1 or TRBD2 (5 bases each). CDR3 length: 15 residues. Trimming stripped 4 bases from V and 0 bases from J, with 10 bases between. CDR1 MNHNY and CDR2 SVGAGI come from the germline V gene (reference sequence). CDR3 sequence reads: CASSLGTASYNEQFF. The DNA for the CDR3 is TGTGCCAGCAGTTTGGGGACGGCCTCCTACAATGAGCAGTTCTTC.

The genes are TRBV5-1 and TRBJ1-4; 7 nucleotides align to TRBD1. With 3 bases clipped from V and 11 bases from J, the junction kept 16 bases outside the gene matches. This CDR3 is built from 16 residues. Germline loops: CDR1 SGHRS, CDR2 YFSETQ. The CDR3 is CASSYGDGTAMRKLFF. As DNA, the CDR3 is TGCGCCAGCAGCTACGGGGACGGGACAGCAATGAGGAAACTGTTTTTT.

CDR3 loop: CASRYREGETQYF. In nucleotides, the CDR3 is TGTGCCAGCAGATACCGGGAGGGAGAGACCCAGTACTTC. The chain links TRBV5-6 to TRBJ2-5; 8 positions match TRBD2. Trimming took 5 bases from V and 4 from J; bases not matched to a gene: 4. The CDR3 contains 13 residues. Germline CDR1 is SGHDT and CDR2 is YYEEEE.

The chain links TRBV19 to TRBJ1-3, with D unresolved. The CDR3 is 17 amino acids. Germline V gene data show CDR1 as LNHDA and CDR2 as SQIVND (reference sequence). Trimming stripped 3 bases from V and 6 bases from J, with 21 bases between. The DNA of the CDR3 is TGTGCCAGTAGTATGATACTGGACGGCCATCCTGAAAACACCATATATTTT. It specifies CASSMILDGHPENTIYF.

V gene TRBV5-1 combines with J gene TRBJ1-2; TRBD1 is a possible D gene (6 bases). V was pared by 4 bases and J by 6 bases, with 13 bases between. The CDR3 totals 13 residues. CDR1 is SGHRS and CDR2 is YFSETQ in the germline V gene. The CDR3 is CASSPRGADGYTF. For the CDR3, the DNA is TGCGCCAGCAGCCCGAGGGGGGCGGATGGCTACACCTTC.

This chain uses TRBV4-2 with TRBJ1-2; no firm D call. The length of the CDR3 is 13 residues. Looked up from germline, CDR1 is LGHNA and CDR2 is YNFKEQ. Trimming took 4 bases from V and 6 from J, leaving 12 bases between them. The CDR3 DNA is TGTGCCAGCAGCCCCAGTGCGGGAAATGGCTACACCTTC. Protein product: CASSPSAGNGYTF.

This chain uses TRBV13 with TRBJ2-7, with no clear D. CDR3 length: 11 amino acids. Germline CDR1 is PRHDT and CDR2 is FYEKMQ (reference sequence). V was trimmed by 3 bases and J by 10 bases, leaving 10 bases between them. The CDR3 DNA reads as TGTGCCAGCAGCTTTACGAACCGTCAGTACTTC. This gives the protein CASSFTNRQYF.

The chain has TRBV19 and TRBJ2-1, with TRBD1 matching 7 bases. CDR3 length equals 15 residues. The trim removed 5 bases at V and 9 bases at J, leaving 13 bases unmatched. Germline V gives CDR1 LNHDA, CDR2 SQIVND (reference sequence). The CDR3 protein is CASSPGQVVVGEQFF. In DNA form, the CDR3 reads TGTGCCAGTAGTCCCGGACAGGTGGTGGTGGGTGAGCAGTTCTTC. The whole variable domain, filled in from reference TRBV19 and TRBJ2-1, reads DGGITQSPKYLFRKEGQNVTLSCEQNLNHDAMYWYRQDPGQGLRLIYYSQIVNDFQKGDIAEGYSVSREKKESFPLTVTSAQKNPTAFYLCASSPGQVVVGEQFFGPGTRLTVL.

The count of this clonotype is one. J is TRBJ1-2 and V is TRBV19; D may be TRBD1 (5 bases). V gave up 6 bases and J gave up 8 bases, with 22 bases separating them. From germline, CDR1 is LNHDA and CDR2 SQIVND (reference sequence). The CDR3 consists of 15 residues. The CDR3 sequence: CASSEQGRESLGYTF. CDR3 nucleotide sequence: TGTGCCAGTAGCGAGCAGGGTCGCGAAAGTTTGGGCTACACCTTC.

The gene calls are TRBV5-1 and TRBJ1-2, with a possible D match to TRBD1 (6 bases). Per the germline V gene, CDR1 is SGHRS and CDR2 is YFSETQ. The CDR3 has 15 amino acids. V was shortened by 0 bases and J by 1 base, with 10 bases between the two germline ends. CDR3 loop: CASSLAAGHNYGYTF. CDR3 nucleotides: TGCGCCAGCAGCTTGGCCGCGGGACATAACTATGGCTACACCTTC.

The chain carries TRBV5-1 and TRBJ2-7, with 9 bases matching TRBD1. The CDR3 loop spans 16 amino acids. CDR1 SGHRS and CDR2 YFSETQ come from the germline V gene. V was clipped by 3 bases and J by 6 bases; unmatched bases: 13. The CDR3 reads CASSWTTGGGKIEQYF. CDR3 DNA: TGCGCCAGCAGCTGGACCACAGGGGGCGGGAAGATCGAGCAGTACTTC.